This TCR beta chain was recorded in a study of blood T cell repertoires in COVID-19. Study details: Sites across the United States, Italy and Spain contributed samples from acute and convalescent COVID-19. T cells, B-cell-depleted T cells, or PBMCs supplied cDNA or gDNA.

Original processing methods: By means of reference gene primer amplification, nucleated cell counts were estimated. Repertoires were generated with immunoSEQ multiplex PCR, while TCRdb's copy carries only in-frame clones and drops some. V and J calls and clone size follow that table, whereas D and trimming were derived from the DNA. In the table there are 210,000 or so clones, roughly 78% of which are singletons. J lost 0 bases, V lost 6 bases, and 5 bases had no gene match. CDR1 is SNHLY and CDR2 is FYNNEI in the germline V gene. The CDR3 covers 18 residues. The material sequenced was peripheral blood. This rearrangement joins TRBV2 to TRBJ2-1, with TRBD2 identical over 16 bases. The receptor comes from a woman aged 80 or over with active or convalescent COVID-19. Here the CDR3 DNA reads TGTGCCAGCAGGACCGGGACTAGCGGGGGGGCCTCCTACAATGAGCAGTTCTTC. It is translated as CASRTGTSGGASYNEQFF.